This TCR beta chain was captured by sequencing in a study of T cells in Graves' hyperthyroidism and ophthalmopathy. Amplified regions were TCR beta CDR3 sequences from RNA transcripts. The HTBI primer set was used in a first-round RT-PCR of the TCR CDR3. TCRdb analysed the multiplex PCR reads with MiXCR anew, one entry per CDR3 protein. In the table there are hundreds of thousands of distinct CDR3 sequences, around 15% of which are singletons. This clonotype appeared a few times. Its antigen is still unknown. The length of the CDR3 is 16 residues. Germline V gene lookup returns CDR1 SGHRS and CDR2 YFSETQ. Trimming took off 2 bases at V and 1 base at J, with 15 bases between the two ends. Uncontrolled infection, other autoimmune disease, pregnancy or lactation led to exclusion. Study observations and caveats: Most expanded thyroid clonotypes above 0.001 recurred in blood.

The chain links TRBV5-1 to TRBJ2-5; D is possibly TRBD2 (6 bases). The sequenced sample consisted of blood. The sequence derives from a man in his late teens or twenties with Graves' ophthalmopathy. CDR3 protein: CASSLTGVPSQETQYF. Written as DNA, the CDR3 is TGCGCCAGCAGCTTAACGGGGGTCCCATCCCAAGAGACCCAGTACTTC.